The clone carrying this T cell receptor (beta chain) appeared a single time. Sequenced by immunoSEQ multiplex PCR; TCRdb stores in-frame clones only, minus some. The sample lists hundreds of thousands of clones, under 90% occurring once. Losses at the gene ends were 0 bases for V and 5 bases for J; bases not matched to a gene: 7. The CDR3 totals 15 residues. The V gene's germline CDR1 is SGHKS and CDR2 YYEKEE (reference sequence). This sample was included in a study of blood T cell repertoires in COVID-19. The gene calls are TRBV5-5 and TRBJ1-1; the match to TRBD1 covers 7 bases. The sample consisted of peripheral blood. This sequence originates from a middle-aged man with COVID-19, enrolled during active disease. CDR3 sequence: CASSLGDRVVTEAFF. DNA of the CDR3: TGTGCCAGCAGCTTGGGAGACAGGGTGGTAACTGAAGCTTTCTTT.